The clone carrying this T cell receptor (beta chain) was recorded at least ten times. Relying on iRepertoire HTBI primers and Arm-PCR of CDR3 regions, the team built TCR beta libraries. TCRdb reprocessed the multiplex PCR reads via MiXCR and lists one record per CDR3 protein. Counted here are about half a million distinct CDR3 sequences, about 12% occurring once; the ten biggest clones make up roughly 8.9%. This sample was included in a study of regulatory T cells in long-lasting Graves disease. Time point in this sample: newly diagnosed GD, antithyroid drugs for less than 3 months. Extracted RNA from PBMCs served as the source of the TCR library. This sample was also put to use in a study of T cells in Graves' hyperthyroidism and ophthalmopathy.

This TCR came from a woman aged 25 to 39 with Graves disease. Specimen: peripheral blood mononuclear cells (PBMCs), collected at new diagnosis, from a patient treated with antithyroid drugs.

CDR3 DNA sequence: TGTGCCAGCAGCGACCCGGGACTAGCGGCCAATGAGCAGTTCTTC. It codes for CASSDPGLAANEQFF. The V and J genes are TRBV11-2 and TRBJ2-1, with 11 positions matching TRBD2. The CDR3 is 15 residues long. V dropped 5 bases and J dropped 6; count of bases not matched to a gene: 6. Germline V CDR1 and CDR2: SGHAT, FQNNGV.